The clone carrying this T cell receptor (beta chain) was observed at least ten times. TCRdb reprocessed the RT-PCR reads via MiXCR and lists one record per CDR3 protein. This sample has fewer than 800,000 distinct CDR3 sequences, with over 12% found just once. The CDR3 runs 14 residues. CDR1 and CDR2 (germline): MNHEY, SVGAGI. V shed 7 bases and J 4 bases; nucleotides not matched to a gene: 5. The sequence was obtained from a female donor in good health, serving as a healthy control. The material sequenced was memory CD4+ T cells from blood. V gene TRBV6-5 combines with J gene TRBJ2-7; 12 bases agree with TRBD1. Written as DNA, the CDR3 is TGTGCCAGCAAGCGGGACAGGGGGCCATACGAGCAGTACTTC. Its protein product is CASKRDRGPYEQYF.